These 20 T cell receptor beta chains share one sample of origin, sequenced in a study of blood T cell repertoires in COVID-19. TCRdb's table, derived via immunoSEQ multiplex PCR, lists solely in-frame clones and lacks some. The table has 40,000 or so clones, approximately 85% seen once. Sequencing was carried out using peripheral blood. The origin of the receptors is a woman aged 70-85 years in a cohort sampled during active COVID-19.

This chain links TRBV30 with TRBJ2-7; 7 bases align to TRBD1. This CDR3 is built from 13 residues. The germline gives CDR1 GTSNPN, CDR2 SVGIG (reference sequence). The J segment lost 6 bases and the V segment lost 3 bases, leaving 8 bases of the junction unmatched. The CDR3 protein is CAWRRGLLSEQYF. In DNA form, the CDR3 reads TGTGCCTGGAGAAGGGGGCTTCTGTCCGAGCAGTACTTC.

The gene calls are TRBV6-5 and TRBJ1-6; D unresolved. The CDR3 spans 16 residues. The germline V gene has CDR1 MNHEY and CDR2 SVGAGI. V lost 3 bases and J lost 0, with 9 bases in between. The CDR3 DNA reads TGTGCCAGCAGTTATTCGGGGAGCTCCTATAATTCACCCCTCCACTTT. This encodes CASSYSGSSYNSPLHF.

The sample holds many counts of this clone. The DNA for the CDR3 is TGTGCCAGCAGCGTTGACAGGGGGCGAGGTAATGAGCAGTTCTTC. Protein product: CASSVDRGRGNEQFF. The J gene is TRBJ2-1, the V gene TRBV11-2; TRBD1 aligns across 10 bases. The CDR3 loop spans 15 amino acids. Trimming at V came to 5 bases and at J to 7 bases, leaving 8 bases not matched to a gene. Germline V gives CDR1 SGHAT, CDR2 FQNNGV.

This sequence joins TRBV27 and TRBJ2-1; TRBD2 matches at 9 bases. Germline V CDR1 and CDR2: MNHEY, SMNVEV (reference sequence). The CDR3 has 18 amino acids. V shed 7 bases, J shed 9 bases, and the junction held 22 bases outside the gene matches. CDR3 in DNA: TGTGCCAGCATACCTGTTGGGGCGGGAGGGCCCCAGGGGGGTGAGCAGTTCTTC. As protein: CASIPVGAGGPQGGEQFF.

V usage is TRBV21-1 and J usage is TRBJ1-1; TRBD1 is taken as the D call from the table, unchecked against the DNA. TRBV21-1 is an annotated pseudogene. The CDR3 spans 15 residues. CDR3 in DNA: TGTGCCAGCAGCGGACCATGGACAGTGAGGACTGAAGCTTTCTTT. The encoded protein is CASSGPWTVRTEAFF.

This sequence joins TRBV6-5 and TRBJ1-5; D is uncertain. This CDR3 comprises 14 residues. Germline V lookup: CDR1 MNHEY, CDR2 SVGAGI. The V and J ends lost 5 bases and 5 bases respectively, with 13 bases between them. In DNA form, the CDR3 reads TGTGCCAGCAGTACCCGGGTTAAAGATCAGCCCCAGCATTTT. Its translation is CASSTRVKDQPQHF.

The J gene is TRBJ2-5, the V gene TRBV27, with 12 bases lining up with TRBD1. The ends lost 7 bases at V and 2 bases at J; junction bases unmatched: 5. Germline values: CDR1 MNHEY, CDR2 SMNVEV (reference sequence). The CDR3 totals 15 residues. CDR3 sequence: CASTPGQGAQETQYF. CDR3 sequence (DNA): TGTGCCAGCACTCCGGGACAGGGGGCACAAGAGACCCAGTACTTC.

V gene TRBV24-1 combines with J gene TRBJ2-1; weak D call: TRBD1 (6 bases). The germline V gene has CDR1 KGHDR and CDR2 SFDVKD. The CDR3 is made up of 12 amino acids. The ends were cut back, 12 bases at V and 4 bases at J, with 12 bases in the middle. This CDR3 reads CAVGRGYNEQFF. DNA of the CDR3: TGTGCCGTGGGCAGGGGATACAATGAGCAGTTCTTC.

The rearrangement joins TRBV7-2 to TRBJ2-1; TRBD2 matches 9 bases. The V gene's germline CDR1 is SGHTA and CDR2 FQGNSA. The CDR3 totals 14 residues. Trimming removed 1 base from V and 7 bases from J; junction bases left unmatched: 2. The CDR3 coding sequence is TGTGCCAGCAGCTTAGGGCTAGCGGGAAATGAGCAGTTCTTC. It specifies CASSLGLAGNEQFF.

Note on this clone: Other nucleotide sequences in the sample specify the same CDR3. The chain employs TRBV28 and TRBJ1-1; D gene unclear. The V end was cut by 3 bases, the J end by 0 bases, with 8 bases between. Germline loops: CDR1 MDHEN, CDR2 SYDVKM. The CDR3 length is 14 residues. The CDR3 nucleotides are TGTGCCAGCAGTTTTGGCGGGGTGAACACTGAAGCTTTCTTT. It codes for CASSFGGVNTEAFF.

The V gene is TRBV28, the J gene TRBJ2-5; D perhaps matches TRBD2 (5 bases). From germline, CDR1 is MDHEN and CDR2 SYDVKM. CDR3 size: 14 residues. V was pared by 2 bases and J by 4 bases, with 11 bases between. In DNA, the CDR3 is TGTGCCAGCAGTTTAATCGGGGATGGAGAGACCCAGTACTTC. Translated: CASSLIGDGETQYF.

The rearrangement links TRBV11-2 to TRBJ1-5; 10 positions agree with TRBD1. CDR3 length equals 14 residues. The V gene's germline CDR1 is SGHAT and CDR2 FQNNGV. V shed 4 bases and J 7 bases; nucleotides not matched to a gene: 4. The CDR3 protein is CASSWDRGGQPQHF. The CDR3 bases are TGTGCCAGCAGCTGGGACAGGGGAGGGCAGCCCCAGCATTTT.

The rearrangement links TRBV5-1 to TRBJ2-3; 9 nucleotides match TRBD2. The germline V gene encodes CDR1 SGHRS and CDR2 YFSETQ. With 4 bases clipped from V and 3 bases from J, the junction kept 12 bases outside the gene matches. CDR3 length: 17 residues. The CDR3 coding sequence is TGCGCCAGCAGCCTCTCCCCCCCTAGCGGGATTACAGATACGCAGTATTTT. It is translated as CASSLSPPSGITDTQYF.

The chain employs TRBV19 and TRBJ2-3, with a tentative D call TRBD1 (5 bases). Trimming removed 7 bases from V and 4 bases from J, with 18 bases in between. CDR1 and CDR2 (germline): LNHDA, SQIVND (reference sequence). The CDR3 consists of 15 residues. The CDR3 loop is CASTISGIGADTQYF. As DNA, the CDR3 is TGTGCCAGTACCATATCAGGGATTGGCGCAGATACGCAGTATTTT. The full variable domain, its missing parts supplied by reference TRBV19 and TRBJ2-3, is DGGITQSPKYLFRKEGQNVTLSCEQNLNHDAMYWYRQDPGQGLRLIYYSQIVNDFQKGDIAEGYSVSREKKESFPLTVTSAQKNPTAFYLCASTISGIGADTQYFGPGTRLTVL.

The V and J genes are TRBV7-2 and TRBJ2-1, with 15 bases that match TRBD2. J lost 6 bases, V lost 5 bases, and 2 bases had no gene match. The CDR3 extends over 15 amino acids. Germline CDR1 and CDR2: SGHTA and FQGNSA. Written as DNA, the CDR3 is TGTGCCAGCAGCACGGGACTAGCGGGAGGCAATGAGCAGTTCTTC. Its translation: CASSTGLAGGNEQFF.

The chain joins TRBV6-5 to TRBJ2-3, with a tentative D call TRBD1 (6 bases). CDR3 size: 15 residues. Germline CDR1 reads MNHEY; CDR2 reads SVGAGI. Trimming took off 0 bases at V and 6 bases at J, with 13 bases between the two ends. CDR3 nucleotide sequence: TGTGCCAGCAGTTACTCTAACAGGGCGACCGATACGCAGTATTTT. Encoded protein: CASSYSNRATDTQYF.

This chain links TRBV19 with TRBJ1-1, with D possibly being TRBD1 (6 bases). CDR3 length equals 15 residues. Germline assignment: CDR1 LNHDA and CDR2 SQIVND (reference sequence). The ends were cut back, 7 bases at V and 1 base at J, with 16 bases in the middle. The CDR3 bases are TGTGCCAGTAATAACCTGGGGGCGACGAACACTGAAGCTTTCTTT. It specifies CASNNLGATNTEAFF.

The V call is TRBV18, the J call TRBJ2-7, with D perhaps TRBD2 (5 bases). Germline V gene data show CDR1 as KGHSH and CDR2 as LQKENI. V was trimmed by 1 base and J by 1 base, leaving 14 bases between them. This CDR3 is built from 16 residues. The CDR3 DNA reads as TGTGCCAGCTCACCACGAGGGAGCCAGGCGTCCTACGAGCAGTACTTC. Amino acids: CASSPRGSQASYEQYF.

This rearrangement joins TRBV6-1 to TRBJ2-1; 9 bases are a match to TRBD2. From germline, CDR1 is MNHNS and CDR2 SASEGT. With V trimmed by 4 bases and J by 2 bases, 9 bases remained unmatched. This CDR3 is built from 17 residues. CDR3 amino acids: CASSALAGDAPYNEQFF. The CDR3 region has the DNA TGTGCCAGCAGTGCGTTAGCGGGAGATGCCCCCTACAATGAGCAGTTCTTC.

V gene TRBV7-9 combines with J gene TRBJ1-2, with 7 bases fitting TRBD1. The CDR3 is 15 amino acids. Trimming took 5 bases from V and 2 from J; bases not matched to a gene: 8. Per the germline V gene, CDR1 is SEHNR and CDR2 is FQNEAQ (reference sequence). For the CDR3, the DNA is TGTGCCAGCAGCCCCCCGGGACAGAGGAACTATGGCTACACCTTC. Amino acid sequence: CASSPPGQRNYGYTF.